This paragraph covers one T cell receptor beta chain sequence. The treatment is: oral pan-JAK inhibitor, 5-10 mg twice daily. This entry is derived from a study of CD8+ T cells in alopecia areata. Extraction of RNA preceded its reverse transcription into cDNA, which served as the sequencing template. Clones were read by immunoSEQ multiplex PCR, and TCRdb kept only the in-frame ones, dropping some. The sample has under 350,000 clones, roughly 60% seen once. The source is a human donor with alopecia areata. The material was CD4+ T cells sorted from blood, obtained at week 24, from a patient treated with tofacitinib.

The CDR3 spells CASREWTGASSYNSPLHF. For the CDR3, the DNA is TGTGCCAGTCGAGAGTGGACAGGGGCGAGCTCCTATAATTCACCCCTCCACTTT. The gene calls are TRBV25-1 and TRBJ1-6; 9 bases map to TRBD1. There are 18 residues in the CDR3. The J segment lost 0 bases and the V segment lost 9 bases, leaving 12 bases of the junction unmatched. Germline CDR1 is MGHDK and CDR2 is SYGVNS.